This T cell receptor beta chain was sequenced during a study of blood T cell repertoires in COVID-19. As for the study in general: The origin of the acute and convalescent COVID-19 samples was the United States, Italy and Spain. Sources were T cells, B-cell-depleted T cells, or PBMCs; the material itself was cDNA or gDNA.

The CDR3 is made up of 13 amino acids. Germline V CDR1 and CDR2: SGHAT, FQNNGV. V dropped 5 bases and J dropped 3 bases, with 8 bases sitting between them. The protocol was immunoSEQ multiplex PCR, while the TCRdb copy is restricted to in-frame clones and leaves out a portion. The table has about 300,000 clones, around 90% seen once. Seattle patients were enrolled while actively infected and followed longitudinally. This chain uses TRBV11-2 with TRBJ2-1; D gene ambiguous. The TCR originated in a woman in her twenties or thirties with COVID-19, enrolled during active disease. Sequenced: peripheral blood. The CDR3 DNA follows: TGTGCCAGCAGCACCCGACACTACAATGAGCAGTTCTTC. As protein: CASSTRHYNEQFF.